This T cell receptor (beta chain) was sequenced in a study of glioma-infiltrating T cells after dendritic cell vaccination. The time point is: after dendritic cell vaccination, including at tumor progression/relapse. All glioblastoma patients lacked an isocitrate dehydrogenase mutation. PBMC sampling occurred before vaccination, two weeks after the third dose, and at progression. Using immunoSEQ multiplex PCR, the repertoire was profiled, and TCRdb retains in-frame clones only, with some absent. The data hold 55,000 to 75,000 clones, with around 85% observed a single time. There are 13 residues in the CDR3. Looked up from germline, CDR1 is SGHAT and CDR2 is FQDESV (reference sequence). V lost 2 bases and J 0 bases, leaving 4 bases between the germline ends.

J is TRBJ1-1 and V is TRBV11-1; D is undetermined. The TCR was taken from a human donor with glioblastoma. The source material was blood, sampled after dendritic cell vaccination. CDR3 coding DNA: TGTGCCAGCAGCTTACCGGTGAACACTGAAGCTTTCTTT. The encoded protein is CASSLPVNTEAFF.